This record looks at one TCR beta chain sequence and its context. This CDR3 spans 16 amino acids. V shed 6 bases and J 7 bases; nucleotides not matched to a gene: 14. In germline, CDR1 is MDHEN, CDR2 SYDVKM. TCRdb's table, derived via immunoSEQ multiplex PCR, lists solely in-frame clones and lacks some. This table holds almost 200,000 clones, more than 80% found once. These data originate in a study of blood T cell repertoires in COVID-19. Sequenced sample: PBMCs or T cells enriched from blood (not recorded which). The rearrangement joins TRBV28 to TRBJ1-3; TRBD1 matches at 8 bases. The clonotype originates from a woman younger than 35 who had recovered from COVID-19. The CDR3 DNA sequence: TGTGCCAGCAGCCGTCAAGACAGGGGCCACGCCAACACCATATATTTT. Translation: CASSRQDRGHANTIYF.